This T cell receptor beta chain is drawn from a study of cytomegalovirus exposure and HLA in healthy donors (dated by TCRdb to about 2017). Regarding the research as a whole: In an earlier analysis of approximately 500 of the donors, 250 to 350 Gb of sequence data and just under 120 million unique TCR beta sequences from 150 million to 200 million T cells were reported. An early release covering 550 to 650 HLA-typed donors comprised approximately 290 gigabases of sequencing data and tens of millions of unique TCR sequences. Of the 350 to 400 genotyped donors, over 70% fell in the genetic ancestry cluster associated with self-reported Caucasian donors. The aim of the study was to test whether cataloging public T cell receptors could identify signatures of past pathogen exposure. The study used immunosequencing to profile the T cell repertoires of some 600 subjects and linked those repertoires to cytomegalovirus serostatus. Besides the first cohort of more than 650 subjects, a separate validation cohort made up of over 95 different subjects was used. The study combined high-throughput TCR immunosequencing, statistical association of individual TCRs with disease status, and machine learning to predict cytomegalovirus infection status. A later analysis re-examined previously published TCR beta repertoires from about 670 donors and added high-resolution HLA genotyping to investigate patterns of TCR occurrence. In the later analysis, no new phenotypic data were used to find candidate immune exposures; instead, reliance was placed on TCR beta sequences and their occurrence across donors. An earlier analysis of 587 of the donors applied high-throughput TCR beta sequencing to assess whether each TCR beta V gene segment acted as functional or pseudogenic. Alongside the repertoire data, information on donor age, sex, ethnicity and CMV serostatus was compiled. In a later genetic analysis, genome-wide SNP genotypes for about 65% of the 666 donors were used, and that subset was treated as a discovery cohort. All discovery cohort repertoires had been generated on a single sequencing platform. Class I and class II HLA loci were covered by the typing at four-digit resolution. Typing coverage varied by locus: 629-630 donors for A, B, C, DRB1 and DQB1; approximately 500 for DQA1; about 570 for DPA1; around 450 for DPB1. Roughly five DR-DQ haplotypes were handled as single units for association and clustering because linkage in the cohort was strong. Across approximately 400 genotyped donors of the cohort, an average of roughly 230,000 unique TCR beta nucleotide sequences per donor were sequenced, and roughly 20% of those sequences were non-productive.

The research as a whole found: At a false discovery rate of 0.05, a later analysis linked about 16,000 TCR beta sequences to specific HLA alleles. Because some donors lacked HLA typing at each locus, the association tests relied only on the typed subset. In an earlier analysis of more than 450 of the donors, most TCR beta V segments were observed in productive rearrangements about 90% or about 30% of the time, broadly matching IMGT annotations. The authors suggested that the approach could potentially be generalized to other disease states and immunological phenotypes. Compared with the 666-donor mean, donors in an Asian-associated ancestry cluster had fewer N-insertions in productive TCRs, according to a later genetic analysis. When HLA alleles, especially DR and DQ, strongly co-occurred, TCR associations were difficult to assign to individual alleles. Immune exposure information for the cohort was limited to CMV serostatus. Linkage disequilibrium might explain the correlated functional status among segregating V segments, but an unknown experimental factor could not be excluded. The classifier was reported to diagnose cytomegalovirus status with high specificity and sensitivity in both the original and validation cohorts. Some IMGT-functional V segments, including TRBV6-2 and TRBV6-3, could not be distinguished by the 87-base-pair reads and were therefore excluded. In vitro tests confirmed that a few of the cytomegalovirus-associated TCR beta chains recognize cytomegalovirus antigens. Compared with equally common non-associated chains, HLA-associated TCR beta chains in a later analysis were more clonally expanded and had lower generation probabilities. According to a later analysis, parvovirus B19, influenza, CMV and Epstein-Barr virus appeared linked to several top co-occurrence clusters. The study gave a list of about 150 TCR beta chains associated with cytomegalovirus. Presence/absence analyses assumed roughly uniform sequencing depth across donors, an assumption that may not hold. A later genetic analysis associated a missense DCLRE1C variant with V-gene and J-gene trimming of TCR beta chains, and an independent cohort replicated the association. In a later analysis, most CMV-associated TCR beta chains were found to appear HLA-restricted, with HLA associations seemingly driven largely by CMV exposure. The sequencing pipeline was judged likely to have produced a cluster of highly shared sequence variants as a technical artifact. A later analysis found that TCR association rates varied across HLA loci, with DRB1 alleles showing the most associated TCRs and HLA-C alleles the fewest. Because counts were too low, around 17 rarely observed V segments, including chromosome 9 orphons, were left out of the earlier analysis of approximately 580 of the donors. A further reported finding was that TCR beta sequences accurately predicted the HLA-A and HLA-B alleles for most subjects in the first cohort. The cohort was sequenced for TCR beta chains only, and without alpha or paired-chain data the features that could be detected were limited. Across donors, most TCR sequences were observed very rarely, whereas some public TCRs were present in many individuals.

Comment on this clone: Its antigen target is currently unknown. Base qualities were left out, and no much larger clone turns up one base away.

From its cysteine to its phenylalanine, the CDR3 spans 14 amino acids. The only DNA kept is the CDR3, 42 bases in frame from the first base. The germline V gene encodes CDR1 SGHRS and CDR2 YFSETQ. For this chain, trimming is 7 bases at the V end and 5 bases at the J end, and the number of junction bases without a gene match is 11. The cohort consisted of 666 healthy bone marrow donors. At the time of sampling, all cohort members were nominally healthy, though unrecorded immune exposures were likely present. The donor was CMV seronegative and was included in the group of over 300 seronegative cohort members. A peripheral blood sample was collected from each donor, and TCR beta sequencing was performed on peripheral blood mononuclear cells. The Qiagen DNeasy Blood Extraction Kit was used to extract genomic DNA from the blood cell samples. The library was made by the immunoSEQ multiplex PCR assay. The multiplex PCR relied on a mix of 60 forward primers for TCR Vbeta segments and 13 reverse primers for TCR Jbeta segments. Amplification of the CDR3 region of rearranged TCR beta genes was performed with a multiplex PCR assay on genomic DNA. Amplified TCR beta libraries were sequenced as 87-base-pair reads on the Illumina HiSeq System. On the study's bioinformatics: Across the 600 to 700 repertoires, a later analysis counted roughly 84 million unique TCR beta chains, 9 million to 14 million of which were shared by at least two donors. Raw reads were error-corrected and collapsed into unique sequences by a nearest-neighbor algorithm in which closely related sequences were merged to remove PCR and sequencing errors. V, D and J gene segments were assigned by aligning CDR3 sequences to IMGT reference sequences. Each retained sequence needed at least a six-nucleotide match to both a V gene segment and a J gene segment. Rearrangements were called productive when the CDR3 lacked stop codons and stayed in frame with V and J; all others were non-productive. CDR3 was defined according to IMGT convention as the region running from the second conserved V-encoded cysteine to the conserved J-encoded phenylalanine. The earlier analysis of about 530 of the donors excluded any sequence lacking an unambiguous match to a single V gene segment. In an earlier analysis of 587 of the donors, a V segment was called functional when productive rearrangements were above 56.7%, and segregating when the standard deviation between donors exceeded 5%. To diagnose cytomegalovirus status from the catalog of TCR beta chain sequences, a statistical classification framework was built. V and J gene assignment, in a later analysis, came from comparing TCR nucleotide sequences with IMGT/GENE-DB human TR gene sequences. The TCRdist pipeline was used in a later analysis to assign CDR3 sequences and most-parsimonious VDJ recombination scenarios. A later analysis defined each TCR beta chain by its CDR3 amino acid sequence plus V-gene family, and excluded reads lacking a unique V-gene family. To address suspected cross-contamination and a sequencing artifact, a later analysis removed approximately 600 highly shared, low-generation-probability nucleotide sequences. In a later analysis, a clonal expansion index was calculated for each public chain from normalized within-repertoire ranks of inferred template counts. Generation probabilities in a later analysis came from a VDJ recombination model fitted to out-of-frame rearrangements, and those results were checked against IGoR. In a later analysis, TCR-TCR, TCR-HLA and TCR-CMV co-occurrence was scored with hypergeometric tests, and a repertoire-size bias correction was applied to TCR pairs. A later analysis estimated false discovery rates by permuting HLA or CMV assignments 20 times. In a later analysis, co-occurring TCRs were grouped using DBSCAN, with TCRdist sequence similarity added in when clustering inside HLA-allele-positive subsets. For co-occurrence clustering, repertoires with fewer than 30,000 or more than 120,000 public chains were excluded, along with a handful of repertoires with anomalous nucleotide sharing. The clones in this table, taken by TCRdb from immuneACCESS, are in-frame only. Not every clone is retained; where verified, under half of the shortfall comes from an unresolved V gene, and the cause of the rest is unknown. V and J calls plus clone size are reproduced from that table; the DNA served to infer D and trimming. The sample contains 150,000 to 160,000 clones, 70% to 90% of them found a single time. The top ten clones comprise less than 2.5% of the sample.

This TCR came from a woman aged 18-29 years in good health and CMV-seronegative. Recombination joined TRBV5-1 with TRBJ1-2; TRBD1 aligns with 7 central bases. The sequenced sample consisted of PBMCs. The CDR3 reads CASSQPGQNYGYTF. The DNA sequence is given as TGCGCCAGCTCCCAACCGGGACAGAATTATGGCTACACCTTC.